The following is a T cell receptor (beta chain) sequence with its context. What it binds is unknown. The data were taken from a study of cytomegalovirus exposure and HLA in healthy donors. Points from the study as a whole: Published work reported that the classifier diagnosed cytomegalovirus status with high specificity and sensitivity. Trimming of TCR beta V- and J-genes showed a link, identified in a later analysis, to a missense DCLRE1C variant.

PCR was performed using 60 Vbeta and 13 Jbeta primers. Profiled with immunoSEQ multiplex PCR; TCRdb holds only in-frame clones, not every one. This table holds roughly 200,000 clones, 70% to 90% found once. V lost 9 bases and J 4 bases, leaving 16 bases between the germline ends. This CDR3 has 14 amino acids. The germline CDR1 and CDR2 sequences are SGHTA and FQGNSA. The origin of this receptor is a woman in her twenties or thirties in good health and CMV-seronegative. J is TRBJ1-3 and V is TRBV7-2, with a weak D call TRBD1 (6 bases). Sequenced: PBMCs. CDR3 residues: CASKPGGPGNTIYF. In DNA form, the CDR3 reads TGTGCCAGTAAGCCGGGGGGGCCCGGAAACACCATATATTTT.